This TCR beta chain was retrieved from a study of PD-1 blockade in classical Hodgkin lymphoma. The sample holds a few counts of this clone. Time point defined: cycle 4 day 1 (C4D1), after more than five weeks of nivolumab. The patients all showed relapse after autologous stem cell transplantation, while their brentuximab vedotin exposure varied. Generated by immunoSEQ multiplex PCR, the TCRdb table keeps only in-frame clones and is missing some. The sample consists of approximately 61,000 clones, nearly 90% of them appearing once. This clonotype originated in a human donor with classical Hodgkin lymphoma. The specimen comprised peripheral blood mononuclear cells (PBMCs), sampled before the fourth cycle of nivolumab.

CDR3 coding DNA: TGCGCCAGCAGCGTAAAAGGGGGACGTGGTTCACCCCTCCACTTT. The encoded protein is CASSVKGGRGSPLHF. The J gene is TRBJ1-6, the V gene TRBV5-1, with a tentative D call TRBD1 (6 bases). The germline V gene encodes CDR1 SGHRS and CDR2 YFSETQ. This CDR3 is 15 amino acids long. V lost 4 bases to trimming and J lost 9 bases, with 17 bases between them.